This TCR beta chain derives from a study of cytomegalovirus exposure and HLA in healthy donors. General study findings and limits: A later analysis linked a missense DCLRE1C variant to TCR beta V- and J-gene trimming.

The ends were cut back, 4 bases at V and 6 bases at J, with 6 bases in the middle. Germline V gene lookup returns CDR1 MDHEN and CDR2 SYDVKM. The CDR3 contains 12 residues. With 60 Vbeta and 13 Jbeta primers, the PCR was carried out. Produced via immunoSEQ multiplex PCR; TCRdb's table is partial and in-frame only. The sample consists of approximately 160,000 clones, 84% of them appearing once. Details on this clone: Its antigen remains unidentified.

This chain links TRBV28 with TRBJ2-2, with D uncertain. The specimen was PBMCs. The sequence derives from a boy between 2 and 10 years old in good health and CMV-seronegative. Here the CDR3 reads CASSSFSGELFF. The CDR3 nucleotides read TGTGCCAGCAGTTCGTTCTCCGGGGAGCTGTTTTTT.